The sequence of this T cell receptor (beta chain) was determined in a study of blood T cell repertoires in COVID-19. Germline V gene lookup returns CDR1 MDHEN and CDR2 SYDVKM. V lost 3 bases and J lost 1; bases outside the gene matches: 0. The CDR3 spans 14 residues. Per the authors' pipeline: Amplification of reference gene primers was used by the study to estimate nucleated cell counts. Data came from immunoSEQ multiplex PCR; TCRdb stores just in-frame clones and leaves some out. The V and J calls and clone size come from that table; D and trimming were worked out from the DNA. This table holds 190,000 or so clones, less than 85% found once. Turning to this clone: The same CDR3 also results from other DNA sequences found in this sample.

The chain couples TRBV28 to TRBJ1-5; 7 bases are a match to TRBD1. This receptor was obtained from a middle-aged man who had recovered from COVID-19. The specimen sequenced was peripheral blood. The CDR3: CASSLGQSNQPQHF. DNA for the CDR3: TGTGCCAGCAGTTTGGGACAGAGCAATCAGCCCCAGCATTTT. Supplemented by reference TRBV28 and TRBJ1-5, the full variable domain reads DVKVTQSSRYLVKRTGEKVFLECVQDMDHENMFWYRQDPGLGLRLIYFSYDVKMKEKGDIPEGYSVSREKKERFSLILESASTNQTSMYLCASSLGQSNQPQHFGDGTRLSIL.